This entry describes one T cell receptor (beta chain). Its matching antigen is unknown. Despite likely unrecorded immune exposures, the donors were nominally healthy at the time of sampling. This entry comes from a study of cytomegalovirus exposure and HLA in healthy donors. Study background: Most donors, roughly 84% of approximately 400 genotyped, fell in the Caucasian-associated ancestry cluster. Findings of the study overall: Later analysis associated a missense DCLRE1C variant with TCR beta V- and J-gene trimming.

The length of the CDR3 is 15 residues. The junction had 10 bases not matched to a gene; V was cut back by 6 bases and J by 6 bases. Germline V gene lookup returns CDR1 KGHSH and CDR2 LQKENI. 13 Jbeta primers and 60 Vbeta primers were used for the PCR. Original analysis: Per a later analysis, the number of unique TCR beta chains was approximately 73 million, of which around 9.9 million were shared. Sequenced by immunoSEQ multiplex PCR; TCRdb stores in-frame clones only, minus some. V and J calls and clone size are given by that table; D and trimming were obtained from the DNA. The sample lists 160,000 or so clones, approximately 78% seen once, with approximately 3.1% in the top ten.

The V gene is TRBV18, the J gene TRBJ2-7; 11 bases line up with TRBD1. The receptor comes from a woman aged 40 to 55 in good health and CMV-seronegative. Sequencing was carried out using PBMCs. CDR3 protein: CASSLDRGRFPEQYF. The CDR3 DNA follows: TGTGCCAGCTCCCTGGACAGGGGGCGCTTCCCCGAGCAGTACTTC.